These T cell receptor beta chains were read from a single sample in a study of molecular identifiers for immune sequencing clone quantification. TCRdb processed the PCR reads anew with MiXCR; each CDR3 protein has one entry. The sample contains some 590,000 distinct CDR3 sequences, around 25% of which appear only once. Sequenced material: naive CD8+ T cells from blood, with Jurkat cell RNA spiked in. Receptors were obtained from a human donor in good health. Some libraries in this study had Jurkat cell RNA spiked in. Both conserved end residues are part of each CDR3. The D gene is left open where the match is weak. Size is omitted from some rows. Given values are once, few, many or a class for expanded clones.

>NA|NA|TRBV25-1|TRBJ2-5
CASSGRVAEAQETQYF
TGTGCCAGCAGTGGCCGGGTAGCGGAGGCCCAAGAGACCCAGTACTTC
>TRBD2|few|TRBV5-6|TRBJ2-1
CASSSERERPLEQFF
TGTGCCAGCAGCTCCGAGCGGGAGCGGCCGTTGGAGCAGTTCTTC
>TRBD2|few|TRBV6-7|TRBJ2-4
CASNLAGVAKNIQYF
TGTGCCAGCAACCTAGCGGGAGTAGCCAAAAACATTCAGTACTTC
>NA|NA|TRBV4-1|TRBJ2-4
CASSHNRDIGAKNIQYF
TGCGCCAGCAGCCACAACCGGGACATTGGAGCCAAAAACATTCAGTACTTC
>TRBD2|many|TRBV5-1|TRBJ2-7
CASSLKREDRYEQYF
TGCGCCAGCAGCTTGAAGCGGGAGGATCGCTACGAGCAGTACTTC
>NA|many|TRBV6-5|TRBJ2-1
CASSYSGANEQFF
TGTGCCAGCAGTTATAGCGGAGCCAATGAGCAGTTCTTC
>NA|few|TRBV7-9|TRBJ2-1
CASSPDGGHEQFF
TGTGCCAGCAGCCCCGATGGGGGGCATGAGCAGTTCTTC
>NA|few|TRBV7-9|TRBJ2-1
CASTGRGGTNEQFF
TGTGCCAGCACGGGCAGGGGGGGGACGAATGAGCAGTTCTTC
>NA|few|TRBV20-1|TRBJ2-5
CSARDYGYTDPSSQETQYF
TGCAGTGCTAGAGATTATGGCTATACCGACCCATCATCACAAGAGACCCAGTACTTC
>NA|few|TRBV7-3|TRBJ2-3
CASSLGLERDTQYF
TGTGCCAGCAGCTTAGGGCTGGAAAGAGATACGCAGTATTTT
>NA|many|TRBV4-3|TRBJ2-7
CASSHSRGEYEQYF
TGCGCCAGCAGCCATTCCCGCGGGGAGTACGAGCAGTACTTC
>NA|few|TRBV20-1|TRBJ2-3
CSASRDGGRISTDTQYF
TGCAGTGCTAGCCGAGACGGGGGCCGAATAAGCACAGATACGCAGTATTTT
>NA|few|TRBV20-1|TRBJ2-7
CSARPTAPSYEQYF
TGCAGTGCTAGACCGACCGCGCCCTCCTACGAGCAGTACTTC
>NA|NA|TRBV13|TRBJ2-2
CATSAAGGYTGELFF
TGTGCCACCTCCGCCGCGGGCGGATACACCGGGGAGCTGTTTTTT
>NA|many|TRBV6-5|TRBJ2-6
CASSYRSSHSGANVLTF
TGTGCCAGCAGTTACCGTAGCAGCCACTCTGGGGCCAACGTCCTGACTTTC
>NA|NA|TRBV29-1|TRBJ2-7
CSVGGPGSYEQYF
TGCAGCGTTGGAGGTCCAGGGTCCTACGAGCAGTACTTC
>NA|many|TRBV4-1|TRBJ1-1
CASSQIGAPVGAFF
TGCGCCAGCAGCCAAATTGGGGCCCCGGTCGGAGCTTTCTTT
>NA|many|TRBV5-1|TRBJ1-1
CASSYEGHMNTEAFF
TGCGCCAGCAGCTACGAGGGGCACATGAACACTGAAGCTTTCTTT
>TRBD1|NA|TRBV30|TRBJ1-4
CAWSGQGYEKLFF
TGTGCCTGGTCGGGACAGGGATATGAAAAACTGTTTTTT
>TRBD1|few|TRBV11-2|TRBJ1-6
CASSFTGGPYNSPLHF
TGTGCCAGCAGCTTCACAGGGGGACCCTATAATTCACCCCTCCACTTT
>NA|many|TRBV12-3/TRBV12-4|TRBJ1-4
CASSLQRDPTNEKLFF
TGTGCCAGCAGCCTCCAACGGGATCCAACTAATGAAAAACTGTTTTTT
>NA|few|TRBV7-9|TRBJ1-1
CASSRAIDAGAFF
TGTGCCAGCAGCCGGGCGATCGACGCCGGAGCTTTCTTT
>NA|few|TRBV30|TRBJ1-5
CAWSRTGMGQPQHF
TGTGCCTGGAGTCGAACAGGAATGGGTCAGCCCCAGCATTTT
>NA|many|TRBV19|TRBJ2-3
CASSIGIRGLEDTQYF
TGTGCCAGTAGTATAGGCATTCGAGGCCTCGAGGATACGCAGTATTTT
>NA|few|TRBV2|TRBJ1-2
CASSEADGSPGYTF
TGTGCCAGCAGTGAAGCGGATGGGTCCCCGGGCTACACCTTC
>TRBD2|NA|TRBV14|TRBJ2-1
CASSQVSSGNYNEQFF
TGTGCCAGCAGCCAAGTGTCTAGCGGGAACTACAATGAGCAGTTCTTC
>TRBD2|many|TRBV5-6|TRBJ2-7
CASSQSRGAYEQYF
TGTGCCAGCAGCCAAAGCCGGGGGGCCTACGAGCAGTACTTC
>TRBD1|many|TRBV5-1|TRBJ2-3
CASSQTGGHGDTQYF
TGCGCCAGCAGTCAGACAGGGGGCCACGGGGATACGCAGTATTTT
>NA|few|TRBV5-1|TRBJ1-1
CASSLAGTLGTEAFF
TGCGCCAGCAGCTTGGCCGGGACCTTGGGGACTGAAGCTTTCTTT
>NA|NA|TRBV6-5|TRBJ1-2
CASKTRHELYGYTF
TGTGCCAGCAAGACAAGGCACGAACTCTATGGCTACACCTTC
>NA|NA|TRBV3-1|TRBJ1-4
CASSQVYWEKLFF
TGTGCCAGCAGCCAAGTGTATTGGGAAAAACTGTTTTTT
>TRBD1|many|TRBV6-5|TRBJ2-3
CASSLNRGLSTDTQYF
TGTGCCAGCAGTTTGAACAGGGGGCTGAGCACAGATACGCAGTATTTT
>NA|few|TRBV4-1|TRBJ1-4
CASSQVELGPNEKLSF
TGCGCCAGCAGCCAAGTGGAATTAGGGCCTAATGAAAAACTGTCTTTT
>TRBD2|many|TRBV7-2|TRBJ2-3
CASSLPNGLAGGSRTDTQYF
TGTGCCAGCAGCCTACCAAACGGACTAGCGGGGGGGTCTAGGACAGATACGCAGTATTTT
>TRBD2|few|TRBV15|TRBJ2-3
CATSRDLASGGPFDTQYF
TGTGCCACCAGCAGAGATTTGGCAAGCGGGGGACCTTTTGATACGCAGTATTTT
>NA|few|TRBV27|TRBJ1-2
CASSLGYRNYGYTF
TGTGCCAGCAGTTTAGGGTATAGAAACTATGGCTACACCTTC
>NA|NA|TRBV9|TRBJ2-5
CASSVSTIGQSQETQYF
TGTGCCAGCAGCGTCTCTACCATTGGACAATCTCAAGAGACCCAGTACTTC